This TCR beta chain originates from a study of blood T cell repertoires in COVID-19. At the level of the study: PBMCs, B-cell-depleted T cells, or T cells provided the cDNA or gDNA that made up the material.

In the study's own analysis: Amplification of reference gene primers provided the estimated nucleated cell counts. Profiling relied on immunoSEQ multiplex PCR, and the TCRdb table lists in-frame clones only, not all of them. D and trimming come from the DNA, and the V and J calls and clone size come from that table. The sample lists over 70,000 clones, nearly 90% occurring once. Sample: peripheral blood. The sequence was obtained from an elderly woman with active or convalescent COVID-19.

The CDR3 nucleotides are TGCAGCGTTCTCAGCGGGAGCACCACAGATACGCAGTATTTT. As protein: CSVLSGSTTDTQYF. The chain employs TRBV29-1 and TRBJ2-3, with 8 bases fitting TRBD2. The CDR3 is made up of 14 amino acids. CDR1 SQVTM and CDR2 ANQGSEA come from the germline V gene. V shed 5 bases and J 2 bases; nucleotides not matched to a gene: 6.